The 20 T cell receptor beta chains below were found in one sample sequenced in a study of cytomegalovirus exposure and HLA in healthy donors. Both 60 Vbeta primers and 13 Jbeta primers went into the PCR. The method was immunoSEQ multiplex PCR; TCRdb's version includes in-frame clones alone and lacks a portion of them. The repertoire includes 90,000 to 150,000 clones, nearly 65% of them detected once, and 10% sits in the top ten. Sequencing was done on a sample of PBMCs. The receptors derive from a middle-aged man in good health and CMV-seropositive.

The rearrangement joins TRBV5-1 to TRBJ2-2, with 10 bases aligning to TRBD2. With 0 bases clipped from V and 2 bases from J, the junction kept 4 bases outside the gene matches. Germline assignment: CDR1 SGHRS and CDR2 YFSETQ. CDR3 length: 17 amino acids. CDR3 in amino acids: CASSLAGLAVNTGELFF. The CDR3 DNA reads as TGCGCCAGCAGCTTGGCAGGACTAGCGGTAAACACCGGGGAGCTGTTTTTT.

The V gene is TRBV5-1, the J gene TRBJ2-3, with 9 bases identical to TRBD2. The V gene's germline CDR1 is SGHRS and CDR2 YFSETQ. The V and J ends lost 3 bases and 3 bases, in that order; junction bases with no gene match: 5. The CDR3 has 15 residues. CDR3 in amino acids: CASSSRTSATDTQYF. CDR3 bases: TGCGCCAGCAGCTCCAGGACTAGCGCGACAGATACGCAGTATTTT.

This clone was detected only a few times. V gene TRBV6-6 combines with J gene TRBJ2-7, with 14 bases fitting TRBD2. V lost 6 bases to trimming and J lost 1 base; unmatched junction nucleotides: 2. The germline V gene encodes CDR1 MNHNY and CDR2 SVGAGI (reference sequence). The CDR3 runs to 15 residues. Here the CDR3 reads CASRGTSGSSYEQYF. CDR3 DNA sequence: TGTGCCAGCAGAGGGACTAGCGGGAGTTCCTACGAGCAGTACTTC.

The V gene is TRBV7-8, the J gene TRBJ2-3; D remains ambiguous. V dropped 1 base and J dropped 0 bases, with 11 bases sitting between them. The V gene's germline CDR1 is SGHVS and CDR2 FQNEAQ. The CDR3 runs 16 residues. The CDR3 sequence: CASSLGVDYSTDTQYF. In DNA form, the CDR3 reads TGTGCCAGCAGCTTAGGTGTAGATTACAGCACAGATACGCAGTATTTT.

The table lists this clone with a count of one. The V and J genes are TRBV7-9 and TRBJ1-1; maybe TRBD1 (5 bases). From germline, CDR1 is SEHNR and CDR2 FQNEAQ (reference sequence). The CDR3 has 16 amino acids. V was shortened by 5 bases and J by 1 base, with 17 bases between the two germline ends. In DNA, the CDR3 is TGTGCCAGCAGCGCAAGAAGAGACAGACCGAACACTGAAGCTTTCTTT. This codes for CASSARRDRPNTEAFF.

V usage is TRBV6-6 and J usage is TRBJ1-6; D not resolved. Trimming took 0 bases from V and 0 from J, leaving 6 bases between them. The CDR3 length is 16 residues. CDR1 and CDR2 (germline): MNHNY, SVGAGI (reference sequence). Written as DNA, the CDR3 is TGTGCCAGCAGTTACTCGCGGAGCTCCTATAATTCACCCCTCCACTTT. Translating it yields CASSYSRSSYNSPLHF.

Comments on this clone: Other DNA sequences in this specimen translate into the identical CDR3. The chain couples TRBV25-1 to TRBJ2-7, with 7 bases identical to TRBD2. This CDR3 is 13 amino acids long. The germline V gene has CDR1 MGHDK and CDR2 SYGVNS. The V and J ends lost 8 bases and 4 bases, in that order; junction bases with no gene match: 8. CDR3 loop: CASVLAGGYEQYF. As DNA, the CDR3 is TGTGCCAGCGTCCTGGCCGGGGGGTACGAGCAGTACTTC.

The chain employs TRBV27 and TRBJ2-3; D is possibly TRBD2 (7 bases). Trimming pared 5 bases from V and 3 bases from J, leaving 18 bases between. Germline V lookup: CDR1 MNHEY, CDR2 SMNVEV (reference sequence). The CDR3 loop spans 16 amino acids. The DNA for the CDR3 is TGTGCCAGCAGTCCCCTCCTGGGGGGGGCGACAGATACGCAGTATTTT. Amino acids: CASSPLLGGATDTQYF.

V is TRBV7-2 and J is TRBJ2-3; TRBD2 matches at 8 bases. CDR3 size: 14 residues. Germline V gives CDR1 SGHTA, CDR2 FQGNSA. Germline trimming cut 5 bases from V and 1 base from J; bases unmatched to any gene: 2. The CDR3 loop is CASSLSGGTDTQYF. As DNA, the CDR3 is TGTGCCAGCAGCCTTAGCGGGGGCACAGATACGCAGTATTTT.

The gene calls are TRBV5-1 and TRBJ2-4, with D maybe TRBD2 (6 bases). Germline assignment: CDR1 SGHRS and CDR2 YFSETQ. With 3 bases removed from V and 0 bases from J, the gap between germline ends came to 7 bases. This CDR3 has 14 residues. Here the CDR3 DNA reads TGCGCCAGCAGCTCGGGACTAGCCAAAAACATTCAGTACTTC. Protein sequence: CASSSGLAKNIQYF.

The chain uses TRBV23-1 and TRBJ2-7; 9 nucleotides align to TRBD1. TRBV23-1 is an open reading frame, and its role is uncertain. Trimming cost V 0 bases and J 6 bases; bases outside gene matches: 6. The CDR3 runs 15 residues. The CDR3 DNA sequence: TGCGCCAGCAGTCAATCGGGGGACAGGGAGAGCGAGCAGTACTTC. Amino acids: CASSQSGDRESEQYF.

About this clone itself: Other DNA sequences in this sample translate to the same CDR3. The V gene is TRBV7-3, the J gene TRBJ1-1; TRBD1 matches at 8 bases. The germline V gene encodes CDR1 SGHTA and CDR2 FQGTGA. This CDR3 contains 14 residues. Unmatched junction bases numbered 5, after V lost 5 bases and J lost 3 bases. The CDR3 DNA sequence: TGTGCCAGCAGCCTTCAGGGGGCGGACACTGAAGCTTTCTTT. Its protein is CASSLQGADTEAFF.

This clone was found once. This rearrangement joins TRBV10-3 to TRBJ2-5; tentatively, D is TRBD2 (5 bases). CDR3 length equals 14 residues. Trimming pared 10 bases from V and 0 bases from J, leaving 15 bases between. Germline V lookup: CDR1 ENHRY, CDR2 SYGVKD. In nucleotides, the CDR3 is TGTGCCACCAAACGGACGGGGAACCAAGAGACCCAGTACTTC. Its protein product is CATKRTGNQETQYF.

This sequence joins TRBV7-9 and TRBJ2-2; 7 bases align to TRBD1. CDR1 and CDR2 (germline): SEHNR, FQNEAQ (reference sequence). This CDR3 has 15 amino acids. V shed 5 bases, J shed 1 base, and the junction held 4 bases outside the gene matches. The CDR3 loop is CASSVRGWNTGELFF. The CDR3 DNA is TGTGCCAGCAGCGTCAGGGGGTGGAACACCGGGGAGCTGTTTTTT.

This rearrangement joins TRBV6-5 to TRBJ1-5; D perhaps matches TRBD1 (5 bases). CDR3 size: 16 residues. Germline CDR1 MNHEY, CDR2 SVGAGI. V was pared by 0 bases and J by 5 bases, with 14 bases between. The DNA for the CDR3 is TGTGCCAGCAGTTACTCGATCGGGGGTCGCGATCAGCCCCAGCATTTT. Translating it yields CASSYSIGGRDQPQHF.

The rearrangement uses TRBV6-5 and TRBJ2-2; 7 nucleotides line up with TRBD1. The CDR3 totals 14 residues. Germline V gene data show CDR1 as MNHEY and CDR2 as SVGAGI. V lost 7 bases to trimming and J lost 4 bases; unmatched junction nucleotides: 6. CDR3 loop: CASNGQAGTGELFF. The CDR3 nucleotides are TGTGCCAGCAACGGACAGGCTGGCACCGGGGAGCTGTTTTTT.

The chain's CDR3 is CASSPNAGTNEKLFF. CDR3 bases: TGTGCCAGCAGCCCGAACGCCGGGACAAATGAAAAACTGTTTTTT. The chain carries TRBV9 and TRBJ1-4; D is possibly TRBD1 (6 bases). The CDR3 extends over 15 amino acids. Germline CDR1 reads SGDLS; CDR2 reads YYNGEE. Trimming left V 4 bases short and J 5 bases short, with 15 bases between.

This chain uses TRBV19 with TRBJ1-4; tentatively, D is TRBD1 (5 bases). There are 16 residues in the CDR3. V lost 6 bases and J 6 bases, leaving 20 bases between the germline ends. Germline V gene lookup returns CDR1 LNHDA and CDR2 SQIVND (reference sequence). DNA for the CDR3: TGTGCCAGTAGCCCGGGCTGGCGTCAGGGCGATGAAAAACTGTTTTTT. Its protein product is CASSPGWRQGDEKLFF.

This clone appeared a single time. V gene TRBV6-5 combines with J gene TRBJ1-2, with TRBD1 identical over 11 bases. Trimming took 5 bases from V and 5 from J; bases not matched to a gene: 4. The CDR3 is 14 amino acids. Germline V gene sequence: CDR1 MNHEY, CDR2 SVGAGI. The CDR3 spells CASSGGTGGYGYTF. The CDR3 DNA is TGTGCCAGCAGTGGCGGGACAGGGGGATATGGCTACACCTTC.

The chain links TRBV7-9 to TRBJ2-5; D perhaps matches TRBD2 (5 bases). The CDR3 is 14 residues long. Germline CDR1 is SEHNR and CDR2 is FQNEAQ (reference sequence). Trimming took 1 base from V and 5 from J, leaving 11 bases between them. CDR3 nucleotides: TGTGCCAGCAGCTTAGATCGGAGAGGGGAGACCCAGTACTTC. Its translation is CASSLDRRGETQYF.